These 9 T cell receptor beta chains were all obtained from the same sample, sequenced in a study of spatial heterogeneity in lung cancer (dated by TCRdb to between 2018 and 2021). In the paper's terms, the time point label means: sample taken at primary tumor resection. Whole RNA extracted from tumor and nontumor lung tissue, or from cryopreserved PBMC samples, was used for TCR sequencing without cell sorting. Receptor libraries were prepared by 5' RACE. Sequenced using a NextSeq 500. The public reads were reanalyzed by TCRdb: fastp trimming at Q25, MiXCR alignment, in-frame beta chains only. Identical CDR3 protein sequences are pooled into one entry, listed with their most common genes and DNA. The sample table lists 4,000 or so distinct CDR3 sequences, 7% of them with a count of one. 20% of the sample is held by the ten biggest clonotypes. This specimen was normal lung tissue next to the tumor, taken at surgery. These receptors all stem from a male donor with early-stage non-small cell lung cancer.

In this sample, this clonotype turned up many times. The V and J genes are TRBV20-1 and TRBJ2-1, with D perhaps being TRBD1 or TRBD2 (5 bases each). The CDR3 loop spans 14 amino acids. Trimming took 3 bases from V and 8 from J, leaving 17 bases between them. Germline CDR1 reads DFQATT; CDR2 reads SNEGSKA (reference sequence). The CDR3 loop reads CSARGVASNDEQFF. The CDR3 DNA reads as TGCAGTGCTAGGGGGGTAGCGTCGAACGATGAGCAGTTCTTC.

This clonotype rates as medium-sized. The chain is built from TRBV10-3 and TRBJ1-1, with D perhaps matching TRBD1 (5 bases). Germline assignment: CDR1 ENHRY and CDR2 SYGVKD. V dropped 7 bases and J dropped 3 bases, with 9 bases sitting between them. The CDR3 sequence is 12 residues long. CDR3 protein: CAITGGDTEAFF. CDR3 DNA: TGTGCCATCACCGGGGGGGACACTGAAGCTTTCTTT.

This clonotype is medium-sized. Written as DNA, the CDR3 is TGTGCCAGCAGCCTCCGGGCCGCTGTAGACCCCGACGAGCAGTACTTC. Residues: CASSLRAAVDPDEQYF. The chain is built from TRBV12-3 or TRBV12-4 and TRBJ2-7; D is uncertain. Between the trimmed V and J ends, which lost 6 bases and 5 bases, there was a span of 23 bases. The CDR3 has 16 residues.

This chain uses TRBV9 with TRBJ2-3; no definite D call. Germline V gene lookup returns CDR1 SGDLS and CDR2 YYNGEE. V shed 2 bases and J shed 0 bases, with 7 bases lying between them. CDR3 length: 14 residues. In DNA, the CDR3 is TGTGCCAGCAGCGTGGACCCTAGCACAGATACGCAGTATTTT. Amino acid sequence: CASSVDPSTDTQYF.

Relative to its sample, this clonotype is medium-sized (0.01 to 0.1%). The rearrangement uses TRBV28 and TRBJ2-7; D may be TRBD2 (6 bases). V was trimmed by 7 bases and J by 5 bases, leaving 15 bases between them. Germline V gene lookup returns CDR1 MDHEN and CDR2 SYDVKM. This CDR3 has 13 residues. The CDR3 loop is CASNTGVMNEQYV. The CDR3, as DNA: TGTGCCAGCAACACGGGAGTGATGAACGAGCAGTACGTC.

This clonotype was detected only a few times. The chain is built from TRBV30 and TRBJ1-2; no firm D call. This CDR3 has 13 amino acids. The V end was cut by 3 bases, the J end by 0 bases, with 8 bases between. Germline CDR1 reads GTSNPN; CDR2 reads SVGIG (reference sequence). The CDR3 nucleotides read TGTGCCTGGAGCGTGGGGACTAACTATGGCTACACCTTC. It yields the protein CAWSVGTNYGYTF.

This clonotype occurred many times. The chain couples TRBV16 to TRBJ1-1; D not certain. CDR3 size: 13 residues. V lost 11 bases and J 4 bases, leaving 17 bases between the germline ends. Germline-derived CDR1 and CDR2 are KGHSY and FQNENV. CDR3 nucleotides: TGTGCCTCGACCGTACGAGGGTTCACTGAAGCTTTCTTT. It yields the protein CASTVRGFTEAFF.

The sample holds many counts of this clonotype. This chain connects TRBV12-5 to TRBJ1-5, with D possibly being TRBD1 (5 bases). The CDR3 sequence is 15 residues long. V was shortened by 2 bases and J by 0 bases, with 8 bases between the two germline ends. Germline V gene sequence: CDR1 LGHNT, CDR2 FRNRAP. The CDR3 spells CASGLNGGSNQPQHF. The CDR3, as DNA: TGTGCTAGTGGTTTGAACGGGGGTAGCAATCAGCCCCAGCATTTT.

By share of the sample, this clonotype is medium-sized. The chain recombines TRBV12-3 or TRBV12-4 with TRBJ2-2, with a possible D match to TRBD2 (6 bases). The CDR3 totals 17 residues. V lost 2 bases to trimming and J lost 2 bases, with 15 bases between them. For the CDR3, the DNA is TGTGCCAGCAGTTTAAGCTGGGACTTCCCCAACACCGGGGAGCTGTTTTTT. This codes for CASSLSWDFPNTGELFF.